The next 14 T cell receptor beta chains were all read from a single sample in a study of T-cell reconstitution after alpha-beta-depleted transplantation in children. Unique molecular identifiers were incorporated when the TCRbeta library was constructed. TCRdb fed the PCR reads into MiXCR, producing one record per CDR3 protein. The sample holds roughly 590,000 distinct CDR3 sequences; 16% are singletons and the top ten take approximately 1%. This material consisted of PBMCs from the stem cell graft donor, taken from the stem cell graft. Receptors originate from a human donor who donated a stem cell graft to a child with acute myeloid leukemia.

Many counts were recorded for this clonotype. This sequence joins TRBV15 and TRBJ1-6; D perhaps matches TRBD1 (5 bases). Trimming left V 0 bases short and J 8 bases short, with 8 bases between. From germline, CDR1 is LNHNV and CDR2 YYDKDF (reference sequence). This CDR3 contains 14 residues. The CDR3 protein is CATSRDWGDSPLHF. The CDR3 bases are TGTGCCACCAGCAGAGATTGGGGGGATTCACCCCTCCACTTT.

The rearrangement joins TRBV28 to TRBJ2-1; the D gene is possibly TRBD2 (5 bases). V gave up 4 bases and J gave up 7 bases, with 11 bases separating them. The CDR3 has 13 residues. The germline V gene encodes CDR1 MDHEN and CDR2 SYDVKM. CDR3: CASSSDWHNEQFF. The CDR3 coding sequence is TGTGCCAGCAGTTCGGACTGGCATAATGAGCAGTTCTTC. Variable domain in full (rest from reference TRBV28 and TRBJ2-1): DVKVTQSSRYLVKRTGEKVFLECVQDMDHENMFWYRQDPGLGLRLIYFSYDVKMKEKGDIPEGYSVSREKKERFSLILESASTNQTSMYLCASSSDWHNEQFFGPGTRLTVL.

In its sample, this clonotype was seen a few times. J is TRBJ2-5 and V is TRBV5-1; the D is unclear. CDR3 length: 19 amino acids. V was shortened by 4 bases and J by 7 bases, with 32 bases between the two germline ends. CDR1 and CDR2 from the germline V gene are SGHRS and YFSETQ. CDR3 DNA: TGCGCCAGCAGCCTTGGAAGCCTTGAAGGTGTCATTGCGAGTAGGACCCAGTACTTC. Amino acids: CASSLGSLEGVIASRTQYF.

The chain couples TRBV20-1 to TRBJ2-2; the match to TRBD1 covers 7 bases. Germline lookup yields CDR1 DFQATT and CDR2 SNEGSKA (reference sequence). The junction had 2 bases not matched to a gene; V was cut back by 5 bases and J by 5 bases. This CDR3 contains 12 residues. CDR3 region: CSAHRGTGELFF. The CDR3 nucleotides read TGCAGTGCTCACAGGGGAACCGGGGAGCTGTTTTTT.

J is TRBJ2-3 and V is TRBV7-9; D possibly corresponds to TRBD1 (5 bases). CDR3 size: 17 residues. Germline CDR1 reads SEHNR; CDR2 reads FQNEAQ (reference sequence). V lost 5 bases, J lost 0 bases, and 18 bases lay in between. The CDR3 region has the DNA TGTGCCAGCAGCCCACCTCTGACAGCTACTAGCACAGATACGCAGTATTTT. Translated, it gives CASSPPLTATSTDTQYF.

J is TRBJ1-6 and V is TRBV6-2 or TRBV6-3; D uncertain. Germline CDR1 and CDR2: MNHEY and SVGEGT. The CDR3 sequence is 17 residues long. The V end was cut by 2 bases, the J end by 10 bases, with 21 bases between. CDR3 loop: CASSYLGEPIVGSPLHF. CDR3 nucleotides: TGTGCCAGCAGTTACCTCGGGGAACCGATAGTTGGGTCACCCCTCCACTTT.

V usage is TRBV6-5 and J usage is TRBJ1-2; D call uncertain. Trimming stripped 4 bases from V and 0 bases from J, with 9 bases between. This CDR3 contains 14 residues. Germline CDR1 and CDR2: MNHEY and SVGAGI. This CDR3 is CASSFKGANYGYTF. The DNA for the CDR3 is TGTGCCAGCAGTTTTAAGGGAGCTAACTATGGCTACACCTTC.

In its sample, this clonotype was seen many times. The chain carries TRBV20-1 and TRBJ2-3, with D unresolved. The germline gives CDR1 DFQATT, CDR2 SNEGSKA (reference sequence). The CDR3 runs to 17 residues. V was cut by 4 bases and J by 4 bases, with 24 bases left in between. The CDR3, as DNA: TGCAGTGCTACACATTTTTATGAAATTCCCCACCCAGATACGCAGTATTTT. The encoded protein is CSATHFYEIPHPDTQYF.

In this sample, this clonotype turned up once. V gene TRBV18 combines with J gene TRBJ2-7, with 7 bases that match TRBD1. Unmatched junction bases numbered 3, after V lost 4 bases and J lost 6 bases. From germline, CDR1 is KGHSH and CDR2 LQKENI. There are 12 residues in the CDR3. Here the CDR3 DNA reads TGTGCCAGCTCACAGACAGGGTCCGAGCAGTACGTC. This encodes CASSQTGSEQYV.

The rearrangement links TRBV7-6 to TRBJ1-4, with 10 bases aligning to TRBD1. The CDR3 is made up of 15 amino acids. Germline V gene data show CDR1 as SGHVS and CDR2 as FNYEAQ. With V trimmed by 6 bases and J by 6 bases, 7 bases remained unmatched. The CDR3: CASRMGTGVHEKLFF. The CDR3 DNA is TGTGCCAGCAGAATGGGGACAGGGGTGCATGAAAAACTGTTTTTT.

This clonotype was detected many times. V is TRBV20-1 and J is TRBJ2-7; D remains unclear. CDR1 DFQATT and CDR2 SNEGSKA come from the germline V gene (reference sequence). V gave up 3 bases and J gave up 5 bases, with 14 bases separating them. The CDR3 has 13 amino acids. This CDR3 is CSASRLPGDEQYF. The CDR3 DNA is TGCAGTGCTAGCCGCCTCCCAGGTGACGAGCAGTACTTC.

This clonotype was seen only a few times. The V call is TRBV21-1, the J call TRBJ2-5; the D call TRBD1 from the table was never checked on the DNA. TRBV21-1 is labeled a pseudogene. There are 13 residues in the CDR3. The CDR3 bases are TGTGCCAGCAGAGGGGCCAGGGAGGAGACCCAGTACTTC. It specifies CASRGAREETQYF.

This clonotype showed up just a few times. The chain recombines TRBV24-1 with TRBJ2-1, with 9 bases lining up with TRBD1. Trimming removed 7 bases from V and 6 bases from J; junction bases left unmatched: 9. CDR3 size: 15 residues. CDR1 and CDR2 from the germline V gene are KGHDR and SFDVKD. This CDR3 reads CATRAGTGSGNEQFF. The DNA of the CDR3 is TGTGCCACCAGGGCCGGGACAGGGTCGGGCAATGAGCAGTTCTTC.

This clonotype occurred once. This sequence joins TRBV5-5 and TRBJ1-4; possible D gene TRBD1, 5 bases. The CDR3 has 15 amino acids. The V end was cut by 4 bases, the J end by 8 bases, with 18 bases between. In germline, CDR1 is SGHKS, CDR2 YYEKEE (reference sequence). The CDR3 loop is CASSLMAGGLEKLFF. CDR3 nucleotide sequence: TGTGCCAGCAGCCTGATGGCTGGGGGACTAGAAAAACTGTTTTTT.